The next 11 T cell receptor beta chains were all read from a single sample in a study of T cell responses to AZD1222 COVID-19 vaccine (dated by TCRdb to about 2021). Libraries were made using the immunoSEQ multiplex PCR assay. The immuneACCESS repertoire file appears here via TCRdb, limited to in-frame rearrangements. These files lack a portion of the clones; in checked studies, under half of the deficit traces to unresolved V genes, and the cause of the others is not known. This sample gives some 80,000 clones in total; about nine tenths of them show up just once. The ten largest make up 9% to 10% of the sample. Reading the label with the study, this specimen's time point is: about 28 days (+/-7) after the second vaccine dose. Sample treatment or condition, as interpreted from the label and publication: meningococcal conjugate vaccine given as trial control. This specimen was peripheral blood, taken 28 days after the second dose of the MenACWY control vaccine. These TCRs come from an adult who received the MenACWY meningococcal vaccine as a control.

The chain joins TRBV30 to TRBJ2-7; perhaps TRBD2 as D (5 bases). The germline gives CDR1 GTSNPN, CDR2 SVGIG (reference sequence). V was cut by 0 bases and J by 6 bases, with 9 bases left in between. This CDR3 spans 12 amino acids. In DNA, the CDR3 is TGTGCCTGGAGTGTTGGAGGCGGCGAGCAGTACTTC. Amino acids: CAWSVGGGEQYF. Variable domain in full (rest from reference TRBV30 and TRBJ2-7): SQTIHQWPATLVQPVGSPLSLECTVEGTSNPNLYWYRQAAGRGLQLLFYSVGIGQISSEVPQNLSASRPQDRQFILSSKKLLLSDSGFYLCAWSVGGGEQYFGPGTRLTVT.

The chain recombines TRBV2 with TRBJ1-1; D unresolved. Germline V CDR1 and CDR2: SNHLY, FYNNEI. Trimming pared 2 bases from V and 1 base from J, leaving 14 bases between. CDR3 length: 16 residues. CDR3 nucleotides: TGTGCCAGCAGTGAAATTAGGAGGGCACAGAACACTGAAGCTTTCTTT. This sequence encodes CASSEIRRAQNTEAFF.

This chain uses TRBV4-1 with TRBJ1-5, with a weak D call TRBD1 (5 bases). Germline V gives CDR1 MGHRA, CDR2 YSYEKL. Trimming removed 1 base from V and 3 bases from J, with 13 bases in between. CDR3 length equals 16 residues. As DNA, the CDR3 is TGCGCCAGCAGCCAAGTGAGAGGGGAAGACAATCAGCCCCAGCATTTT. This gives the protein CASSQVRGEDNQPQHF.

The chain uses TRBV5-4 and TRBJ1-6; the D gene is possibly TRBD1 (5 bases). This CDR3 is 15 amino acids long. The ends were cut back, 0 bases at V and 7 bases at J, with 11 bases in the middle. Looked up from germline, CDR1 is SGHNT and CDR2 is YYREEE (reference sequence). The CDR3 reads CASSLAGTQNSPLHF. CDR3 bases: TGTGCCAGCAGCTTGGCCGGGACGCAGAATTCACCCCTCCACTTT. The full variable domain, rest sourced from reference TRBV5-4 and TRBJ1-6, is ETGVTQSPTHLIKTRGQQVTLRCSSQSGHNTVSWYQQALGQGPQFIFQYYREEENGRGNFPPRFSGLQFPNYSSELNVNALELDDSALYLCASSLAGTQNSPLHFGNGTRLTVT.

The J gene is TRBJ2-5, the V gene TRBV29-1, with D unresolved. This CDR3 is 13 amino acids long. Germline values: CDR1 SQVTM, CDR2 ANQGSEA. With 6 bases removed from V and 9 bases from J, the gap between germline ends came to 20 bases. The CDR3 loop reads CSVVSGLTKAQYF. In nucleotides, the CDR3 is TGCAGCGTAGTTTCGGGCCTGACAAAGGCCCAGTACTTC.

CDR3 sequence reads: CSVGTGLGGYTF. DNA of the CDR3: TGCAGCGTGGGGACAGGGCTGGGCGGCTACACCTTC. V usage is TRBV29-1 and J usage is TRBJ1-2, with 9 bases that match TRBD1. Germline V lookup: CDR1 SQVTM, CDR2 ANQGSEA. After removal of 6 bases from V and 8 bases from J, the junction contained 7 bases not matched to a gene. The CDR3 contains 12 residues.

The chain is built from TRBV4-1 and TRBJ2-3; no clear D. V lost 1 base and J 2 bases, leaving 13 bases between the germline ends. This CDR3 is 16 amino acids long. Per germline, CDR1 MGHRA and CDR2 YSYEKL. CDR3 sequence reads: CASSQVPTTDTDTQYF. CDR3 sequence (DNA): TGCGCCAGCAGCCAAGTGCCCACTACTGACACAGATACGCAGTATTTT.

The chain combines TRBV11-2 with TRBJ1-3; TRBD1 might be the D (5 bases). From germline, CDR1 is SGHAT and CDR2 FQNNGV. The CDR3 loop spans 17 amino acids. V was shortened by 4 bases and J by 3 bases, with 19 bases between the two germline ends. CDR3 sequence (DNA): TGTGCCAGCAGCTCCTATGTCTTGGAAGGGGATGGAAACACCATATATTTT. It specifies CASSSYVLEGDGNTIYF.

The chain is built from TRBV25-1 and TRBJ1-6, with D possibly TRBD1 on 5 matching bases. The CDR3 contains 15 residues. Germline assignment: CDR1 MGHDK and CDR2 SYGVNS. V was shortened by 0 bases and J by 7 bases, with 10 bases between the two germline ends. For the CDR3, the DNA is TGTGCCAGCAGTGAATATCAGGGAACAAATTCACCCCTCCACTTT. Protein product: CASSEYQGTNSPLHF.

The chain employs TRBV19 and TRBJ2-6; no clear D. The CDR3 has 16 residues. V dropped 3 bases and J dropped 0 bases, with 9 bases sitting between them. From germline, CDR1 is LNHDA and CDR2 SQIVND (reference sequence). CDR3 sequence reads: CASSIAVTSGANVLTF. The DNA of the CDR3 is TGTGCCAGTAGTATTGCGGTGACCTCTGGGGCCAACGTCCTGACTTTC.

V and J are TRBV4-1 and TRBJ1-4; D may be TRBD1 (5 bases). V lost 0 bases, J lost 12 bases, and 14 bases lay in between. The germline V gene has CDR1 MGHRA and CDR2 YSYEKL. The CDR3 is 14 amino acids. CDR3 loop: CASSQDGRWGELFF. For the CDR3, the DNA is TGCGCCAGCAGCCAAGATGGGAGATGGGGGGAACTGTTTTTT.